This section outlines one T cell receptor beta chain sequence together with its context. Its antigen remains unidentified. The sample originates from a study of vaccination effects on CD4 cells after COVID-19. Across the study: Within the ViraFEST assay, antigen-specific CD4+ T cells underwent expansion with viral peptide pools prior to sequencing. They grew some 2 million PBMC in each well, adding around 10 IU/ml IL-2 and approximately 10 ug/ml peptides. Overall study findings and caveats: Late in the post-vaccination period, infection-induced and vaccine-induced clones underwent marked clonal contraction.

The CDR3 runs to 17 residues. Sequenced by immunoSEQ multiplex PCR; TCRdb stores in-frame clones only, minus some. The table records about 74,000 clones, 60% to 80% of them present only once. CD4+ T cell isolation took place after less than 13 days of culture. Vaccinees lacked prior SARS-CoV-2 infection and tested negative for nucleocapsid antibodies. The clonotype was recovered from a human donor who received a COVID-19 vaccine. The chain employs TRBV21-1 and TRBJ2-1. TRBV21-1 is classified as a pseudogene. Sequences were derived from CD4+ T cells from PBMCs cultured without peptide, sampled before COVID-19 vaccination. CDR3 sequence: CASSDPGASFRHNEQFF. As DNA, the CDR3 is TGTGCCAGCAGCGATCCCGGGGCTAGCTTTAGGCACAATGAGCAGTTCTTC.